The 30 T cell receptor beta chains below all came from one sample that was sequenced in a study of technical replicates of blood from a handful of donors (dated by TCRdb to about 2017). The library was produced with the immunoSEQ multiplex PCR assay. In TCRdb, the immuneACCESS table is reduced to in-frame sequences with V and J assigned. These tables do not hold every clone; where another copy was compared, an unresolved V gene accounts for under half, and the others remain unexplained. The sample table shows 65,000 to 85,000 clones, and about 92% are seen once. The ten top clones hold 0.35% to 0.45% of the sample. Material: T cells isolated from PBMCs. All receptors derive from a human donor in good health.

The chain joins TRBV13 to TRBJ2-7; TRBD2 matches at 9 bases. The junction had 13 bases not matched to a gene; V was cut back by 3 bases and J by 7 bases. Germline V gene lookup returns CDR1 PRHDT and CDR2 FYEKMQ (reference sequence). The CDR3 runs 16 residues. CDR3 protein: CASSLGGLAPELEQYF. For the CDR3, the DNA is TGTGCCAGCAGCTTGGGGGGACTAGCCCCCGAATTGGAGCAGTACTTC.

The genes are TRBV11-3 and TRBJ2-5; 14 positions match TRBD2. This CDR3 comprises 17 residues. CDR1 is SGHNT, CDR2 YENEEA, per germline. The J segment lost 0 bases and the V segment lost 5 bases, leaving 5 bases of the junction unmatched. This chain's CDR3 is CASSTGLAGVYQETQYF. DNA of the CDR3: TGTGCCAGCAGCACGGGACTAGCGGGGGTATACCAAGAGACCCAGTACTTC.

This CDR3 reads CASSVIPGGITDTQYF. The CDR3 nucleotides are TGTGCCAGCAGCGTAATCCCAGGGGGCATTACAGATACGCAGTATTTT. The chain is built from TRBV9 and TRBJ2-3; 8 bases match TRBD1. Unmatched junction bases numbered 7, after V lost 1 base and J lost 3 bases. CDR1 is SGDLS and CDR2 is YYNGEE in the germline V gene. The CDR3 runs to 16 residues.

V usage is TRBV27 and J usage is TRBJ2-1; 8 positions agree with TRBD2. Germline assignment: CDR1 MNHEY and CDR2 SMNVEV (reference sequence). This CDR3 spans 14 amino acids. Trimming removed 8 bases from V and 6 bases from J; junction bases left unmatched: 9. The CDR3: CASGTGGLGNEQFF. CDR3 sequence (DNA): TGTGCCAGCGGGACGGGAGGGCTAGGCAATGAGCAGTTCTTC.

The J gene is TRBJ1-1, the V gene TRBV9; 7 positions agree with TRBD1. CDR3 size: 14 residues. V shed 3 bases and J 7 bases; nucleotides not matched to a gene: 9. The V gene's germline CDR1 is SGDLS and CDR2 YYNGEE. Here the CDR3 reads CASSAGQAQVEAFF. As DNA, the CDR3 is TGTGCCAGCAGCGCCGGACAGGCTCAGGTTGAAGCTTTCTTT. The variable domain in full, completed from reference TRBV9 and TRBJ1-1, reads DSGVTQTPKHLITATGQRVTLRCSPRSGDLSVYWYQQSLDQGLQFLIQYYNGEERAKGNILERFSAQQFPDLHSELNLSSLELGDSALYFCASSAGQAQVEAFFGQGTRLTVV.

The chain employs TRBV6-5 and TRBJ2-5; 9 positions agree with TRBD2. The CDR3 covers 16 residues. V was clipped by 0 bases and J by 2 bases; unmatched bases: 4. Germline V CDR1 and CDR2: MNHEY, SVGAGI. The CDR3 sequence: CASSYSLAGGQETQYF. DNA for the CDR3: TGTGCCAGCAGTTACTCACTAGCGGGCGGGCAAGAGACCCAGTACTTC.

The rearrangement joins TRBV6-1 to TRBJ1-2; 9 bases are shared with TRBD1. The V segment lost 6 bases and the J segment 2 bases; nucleotides outside the gene matches: 7. Germline V CDR1 and CDR2: MNHNS, SASEGT. The CDR3 covers 15 residues. CDR3: CASRKPGQGNYGYTF. The CDR3 coding sequence is TGTGCCAGCAGGAAGCCGGGACAGGGAAACTATGGCTACACCTTC.

This sequence joins TRBV5-1 and TRBJ2-3; the match to TRBD2 covers 8 bases. This CDR3 spans 14 amino acids. Unmatched junction bases numbered 4, after V lost 6 bases and J lost 1 base. The germline CDR1 and CDR2 sequences are SGHRS and YFSETQ. The CDR3 DNA reads as TGCGCCAGCACCCCGGGAGGGCGCACAGATACGCAGTATTTT. Translated, it gives CASTPGGRTDTQYF.

This clone was recorded only once. The J gene is TRBJ2-7, the V gene TRBV28; 8 nucleotides match TRBD2. Per germline, CDR1 MDHEN and CDR2 SYDVKM. The CDR3 has 15 amino acids. V trimming: 5 bases; J trimming: 0 bases; junction bases outside the gene matches: 6. The CDR3: CASSATSGVSYEQYF. CDR3 bases: TGTGCCAGCAGTGCCACTAGCGGAGTCTCCTACGAGCAGTACTTC.

The J gene is TRBJ1-4, the V gene TRBV9; tentative D call: TRBD1 (6 bases). There are 15 residues in the CDR3. V was shortened by 0 bases and J by 8 bases, with 14 bases between the two germline ends. Germline values: CDR1 SGDLS, CDR2 YYNGEE. The CDR3 spells CASSVGEIGQEKLFF. CDR3 sequence (DNA): TGTGCCAGCAGCGTAGGTGAGATCGGACAGGAAAAACTGTTTTTT.

The chain recombines TRBV7-9 with TRBJ2-7, with 8 nucleotides matching TRBD2. The junction had 6 bases not matched to a gene; V was cut back by 3 bases and J by 2 bases. This CDR3 is built from 15 residues. CDR1 and CDR2 from the germline V gene are SEHNR and FQNEAQ (reference sequence). The CDR3 reads CASSFTSGTPYEQYF. CDR3 nucleotide sequence: TGTGCCAGCAGCTTTACTAGCGGAACACCCTACGAGCAGTACTTC.

The chain joins TRBV4-1 to TRBJ2-3; tentatively, D is TRBD2 (6 bases). Germline V CDR1 and CDR2: MGHRA, YSYEKL. This CDR3 comprises 16 residues. The V end lost 0 bases, the J end lost 4 bases, and 14 bases lay between the germline ends. For the CDR3, the DNA is TGCGCCAGCAGCCAAGATTGGGGGAGGAGTGCAGATACGCAGTATTTT. Translated: CASSQDWGRSADTQYF.

The V and J genes are TRBV11-3 and TRBJ1-1; D gene unclear. The germline V and J ends were trimmed by 5 bases and 4 bases, with 8 bases remaining between them. The CDR3 has 12 residues. Germline assignment: CDR1 SGHNT and CDR2 YENEEA. CDR3 bases: TGTGCCAGCAGCCGGGATGCCACTGAAGCTTTCTTT. This translates into CASSRDATEAFF. The full variable domain, rest sourced from reference TRBV11-3 and TRBJ1-1, is EAGVVQSPRYKIIEKKQPVAFWCNPISGHNTLYWYLQNLGQGPELLIRYENEEAVDDSQLPKDRFSAERLKGVDSTLKIQPAELGDSAVYLCASSRDATEAFFGQGTRLTVV.

V gene TRBV7-6 combines with J gene TRBJ2-7; tentative D call: TRBD1 (5 bases). Trimming shortened V by 2 bases and J by 0 bases, and 5 bases separated the two germline ends. This CDR3 is built from 13 residues. Germline lookup yields CDR1 SGHVS and CDR2 FNYEAQ. The CDR3 nucleotides read TGTGCCAGCAGCTTAAGGGGCTCCTACGAGCAGTACTTC. It translates to CASSLRGSYEQYF.

The V and J genes are TRBV5-5 and TRBJ2-7; no clear D. CDR1 is SGHKS, CDR2 YYEKEE, per germline (reference sequence). The CDR3 is made up of 13 amino acids. The germline V and J ends were trimmed by 4 bases and 3 bases, with 11 bases remaining between them. The CDR3 is CASSLGRVYEQYF. The DNA for the CDR3 is TGTGCCAGCAGCCTTGGCCGGGTCTACGAGCAGTACTTC. Variable domain in full (rest from reference TRBV5-5 and TRBJ2-7): DAGVTQSPTHLIKTRGQQVTLRCSPISGHKSVSWYQQVLGQGPQFIFQYYEKEERGRGNFPDRFSARQFPNYSSELNVNALLLGDSALYLCASSLGRVYEQYFGPGTRLTVT.

This chain uses TRBV9 with TRBJ1-4; D perhaps matches TRBD1 (5 bases). In germline, CDR1 is SGDLS, CDR2 YYNGEE. The CDR3 has 15 amino acids. Trimming removed 4 bases at V and 5 bases at J, with 15 bases between. The CDR3 DNA sequence: TGTGCCAGCAGCCCCCGGGCCCAGGGCAATGAAAAACTGTTTTTT. Translated: CASSPRAQGNEKLFF.

This chain links TRBV9 with TRBJ2-2, with D perhaps matching TRBD2 (5 bases). The CDR3 is made up of 16 amino acids. Deletions cut 6 bases from V and 5 bases from J, with 20 bases between. Germline CDR1 and CDR2: SGDLS and YYNGEE. The CDR3 sequence: CASNLNRDSPTGELFF. CDR3 DNA sequence: TGTGCCAGCAACCTAAACCGGGATTCCCCGACCGGGGAGCTGTTTTTT.

The CDR3 DNA sequence: TGTGCCAGCAGCCTCTATGGGCAGGGTCGGACTGAAGCTTTCTTT. Its protein product is CASSLYGQGRTEAFF. J is TRBJ1-1 and V is TRBV13, with D possibly being TRBD1 (5 bases). Per the germline V gene, CDR1 is PRHDT and CDR2 is FYEKMQ (reference sequence). The CDR3 runs 15 residues. V was pared by 5 bases and J by 5 bases, with 18 bases between.

The rearrangement joins TRBV7-3 to TRBJ2-5, with 7 bases fitting TRBD1. The germline gives CDR1 SGHTA, CDR2 FQGTGA. The CDR3 length is 13 residues. The ends lost 5 bases at V and 5 bases at J; junction bases unmatched: 5. The CDR3 DNA follows: TGTGCCAGCAGCAGGGGGCTGATGGAGACCCAGTACTTC. This codes for CASSRGLMETQYF. The entire variable domain, with the rest obtained from reference TRBV7-3 and TRBJ2-5, is as follows: GAGVSQTPSNKVTEKGKYVELRCDPISGHTALYWYRQSLGQGPEFLIYFQGTGAADDSGLPNDRFFAVRPEGSVSTLKIQRTERGDSAVYLCASSRGLMETQYFGPGTRLLVL.

The chain carries TRBV5-1 and TRBJ2-3; D ambiguous. The CDR3 covers 14 residues. Germline-derived CDR1 and CDR2 are SGHRS and YFSETQ. The V end lost 0 bases, the J end lost 5 bases, and 10 bases lay between the germline ends. The CDR3 nucleotides are TGCGCCAGCAGCTTGGACTTAAATAGAGATACGCAGTATTTT. Amino acids: CASSLDLNRDTQYF.

The V call is TRBV4-1, the J call TRBJ2-7; 8 bases map to TRBD2. With V trimmed by 5 bases and J by 5 bases, 17 bases remained unmatched. The germline CDR1 and CDR2 sequences are MGHRA and YSYEKL. CDR3 length: 17 amino acids. The CDR3 DNA sequence: TGCGCCAGCAGCATTCTTACACAGCGGGAGAAGTTTGACGAGCAGTACTTC. Its translation is CASSILTQREKFDEQYF.

The chain couples TRBV6-5 to TRBJ2-7, with TRBD2 identical over 8 bases. CDR1 is MNHEY and CDR2 is SVGAGI in the germline V gene. V was pared by 6 bases and J by 6 bases, with 4 bases of the junction left unmatched. CDR3 length: 12 amino acids. CDR3 residues: CASSPTSAEQYF. Written as DNA, the CDR3 is TGTGCCAGCAGCCCGACTAGCGCCGAGCAGTACTTC.

The chain is built from TRBV25-1 and TRBJ1-2; D not certain. There are 15 residues in the CDR3. V was pared by 2 bases and J by 0 bases, with 10 bases between. Germline V gene data show CDR1 as MGHDK and CDR2 as SYGVNS. CDR3 region: CASSEVAGANYGYTF. As DNA, the CDR3 is TGTGCCAGCAGTGAAGTGGCAGGTGCTAACTATGGCTACACCTTC.

The chain links TRBV5-6 to TRBJ2-5, with 11 bases aligning to TRBD2. The trim removed 4 bases at V and 5 bases at J, leaving 7 bases unmatched. The CDR3 length is 15 residues. Germline values: CDR1 SGHDT, CDR2 YYEEEE. The CDR3 nucleotides are TGTGCCAGCAGCCGTGATAGCGGGAGGGCGGAGACCCAGTACTTC. Translation gives CASSRDSGRAETQYF.

V gene TRBV7-8 combines with J gene TRBJ1-4, with D perhaps matching TRBD1 (5 bases). CDR1 is SGHVS, CDR2 FQNEAQ, per germline. The V end lost 5 bases, the J end lost 3 bases, and 22 bases lay between the germline ends. This CDR3 contains 18 residues. The CDR3: CASSPVGRGTSANEKLFF. CDR3 bases: TGTGCCAGCAGCCCCGTGGGGCGGGGGACTTCCGCTAATGAAAAACTGTTTTTT.

The V gene is TRBV4-3, the J gene TRBJ2-1; D might be TRBD1 (5 bases). Germline V lookup: CDR1 LGHNA, CDR2 YSLEER. Trimming left V 0 bases short and J 6 bases short, with 12 bases between. This CDR3 contains 15 residues. CDR3 nucleotide sequence: TGCGCCAGCAGCCAAGATGGGGCAGTGGTCAATGAGCAGTTCTTC. This sequence encodes CASSQDGAVVNEQFF.

The rearrangement uses TRBV7-2 and TRBJ1-1; TRBD1 is a possible D gene (5 bases). Germline V gene data show CDR1 as SGHTA and CDR2 as FQGNSA. This CDR3 has 13 amino acids. The germline V and J ends were trimmed by 6 bases and 1 base, with 9 bases remaining between them. Written as DNA, the CDR3 is TGTGCCAGCAGTCCTAGGGGGAACACTGAAGCTTTCTTT. Translated, it gives CASSPRGNTEAFF.

The genes are TRBV7-3 and TRBJ2-6; 7 bases map to TRBD1. The CDR3 has 17 amino acids. Germline lookup yields CDR1 SGHTA and CDR2 FQGTGA. V lost 1 base and J lost 0; bases outside the gene matches: 3. For the CDR3, the DNA is TGTGCCAGCAGCTTAATAGGGACAGACTCTGGGGCCAACGTCCTGACTTTC. This sequence encodes CASSLIGTDSGANVLTF. Using reference TRBV7-3 and TRBJ2-6 for the parts outside the CDR3, the full variable domain is GAGVSQTPSNKVTEKGKYVELRCDPISGHTALYWYRQSLGQGPEFLIYFQGTGAADDSGLPNDRFFAVRPEGSVSTLKIQRTERGDSAVYLCASSLIGTDSGANVLTFGAGSRLTVL.

V is TRBV5-1 and J is TRBJ1-4; maybe TRBD1 (6 bases). Trimming removed 6 bases from V and 2 bases from J, with 11 bases in between. The germline gives CDR1 SGHRS, CDR2 YFSETQ. This CDR3 spans 14 amino acids. The CDR3 DNA sequence: TGCGCCAGCACAGGGGTAGGGACTAATGAAAAACTGTTTTTT. Its translation: CASTGVGTNEKLFF.

The J gene is TRBJ2-7, the V gene TRBV11-2, with 7 nucleotides matching TRBD2. CDR3 size: 15 residues. V was clipped by 2 bases and J by 4 bases; unmatched bases: 8. CDR1 is SGHAT and CDR2 is FQNNGV in the germline V gene. DNA of the CDR3: TGTGCCAGCAGCTTAATGAGACTAGCCGCATACGAGCAGTACTTC. Translating it yields CASSLMRLAAYEQYF.